Listed below are T cell receptor beta chains from one sample, sequenced in a study of blood T cells in healthy people across ages. MiXCR was run by TCRdb on the 5' RACE reads, yielding one entry per CDR3 protein. The sample holds about 900,000 distinct CDR3 sequences, around 62% seen once. Sequencing was done on a sample of blood. All receptors derive from a man aged 25-45 years in good health. Each CDR3 is given with its conserved first and last residue. The order of the fields is J gene, clone size, D gene, V gene, CDR3 length, CDR3 DNA, CDR3 protein. A D gene is named only where the DNA matches it firmly. Some rows mark clone size as missing; the rest say once, few, many or name a class of expanded clone.

TRBJ1-4	NA	NA	TRBV12-3/TRBV12-4	15	TGTGCCAGCAGTTTAGGCGGGGGACCGTATGAAAAACTGTTTTTT	CASSLGGGPYEKLFF
TRBJ2-4	few	NA	TRBV27	12	TGTGCCAGCGGTTCCCTTGGTTACATTCAGTACTTC	CASGSLGYIQYF
TRBJ1-2	NA	TRBD1	TRBV29-1	14	TGCAGCGTTAGTACAGGGGGCCCTAACTATGGCTACACCTTC	CSVSTGGPNYGYTF
TRBJ2-7	NA	TRBD1	TRBV3-1	15	TGTGCCAGCAGCTTGAGTGGGACAGGGGGCCACGAGCAGTACTTC	CASSLSGTGGHEQYF
TRBJ2-2	NA	NA	TRBV24-1	14	TGTGCCACCAGTGATTATGGGACCACCGGGGAGCTGTTTTTT	CATSDYGTTGELFF
TRBJ1-2	NA	NA	TRBV20-1	13	TGCAGTGCTAGTGATGCGGCGGGTGACGGCTACACCTTC	CSASDAAGDGYTF
TRBJ2-5	NA	NA	TRBV7-9	14	TGTGCCAGCAGCGTAGATCCAAGCCTCGGGGAGCAGTACTTC	CASSVDPSLGEQYF
TRBJ2-1	once	TRBD2	TRBV7-2	17	TGTGCCAGCAGCGTATGGGTAGAGACTAGCGCCTACAATGAGCAGTTCTTC	CASSVWVETSAYNEQFF
TRBJ2-3	NA	TRBD2	TRBV4-2	16	TGTGCCAGCAGCCGTAGCGGGGGGGCCTTTACAGATACGCAGTATTTT	CASSRSGGAFTDTQYF
TRBJ1-1	NA	NA	TRBV7-2	13	TGTGCCAGCAGGCGGTCCATGAACACTGAAGCTTTCTTT	CASRRSMNTEAFF
TRBJ1-6	few	NA	TRBV10-3	13	TGTGCCATCGGTTCGTCCTATAATTCACCCCTCCACTTT	CAIGSSYNSPLHF
TRBJ2-3	NA	NA	TRBV30	14	TGTGCCTGGAGTGCGGGGCAGCACACAGATACGCAGTATTTT	CAWSAGQHTDTQYF
TRBJ1-5	NA	TRBD1	TRBV5-1	15	TGCGCCAGCAGCTTGGCCGGGACAGGGGATCAGCCCCAGCATTTT	CASSLAGTGDQPQHF
TRBJ2-1	NA	NA	TRBV20-1	16	TGCAGTGCTAGAAGGCCCCTAGCTAGCACCCACAATGAGCAGTTCTTC	CSARRPLASTHNEQFF
TRBJ2-1	NA	TRBD2	TRBV5-1	16	TGCGCCAGCAGCTCTCTGGGCGGGGGGACCTACAATGAGCAGTTCTTC	CASSSLGGGTYNEQFF
TRBJ2-5	NA	TRBD2	TRBV28	17	TGTGCCAGCAGATCGGGACTAGCGGGGGGCAAGCAAGAGACCCAGTACTTC	CASRSGLAGGKQETQYF
TRBJ2-1	NA	TRBD2	TRBV27	15	TGTGCCAGCAGTTTATCGGGGACTAGACCAAATGAGCAGTTCTTC	CASSLSGTRPNEQFF
TRBJ1-1	NA	NA	TRBV2	15	TGTGCCAGCAGTGGGCCGGTACCCATAGTGGGTGAAGCTTTCTTT	CASSGPVPIVGEAFF
TRBJ2-1	NA	TRBD2	TRBV7-3	14	TGTGCCAGCAGCTTAAGGGGGGGTTCGAAAGAGCAGTTCTTC	CASSLRGGSKEQFF
TRBJ2-1	NA	NA	TRBV7-3	13	TGTGCCAGCAGCTTAGAACTGTACAATGAGCAGTTCTTC	CASSLELYNEQFF
TRBJ2-7	NA	NA	TRBV12-3/TRBV12-4	13	TGTGCCAGCACTCTGGGTGGGACCTACGAGCAGTACTTC	CASTLGGTYEQYF
TRBJ1-6	NA	NA	TRBV6-5	15	TGTGCCAGCAGTTACTCAGAGGGGATTAATTCACCCCTCCACTTT	CASSYSEGINSPLHF
TRBJ2-1	NA	TRBD1	TRBV6-2/TRBV6-3	14	TGTGCCAGCAGTTACGGACAGGGGGCGGGTGAGCAGTTCTTC	CASSYGQGAGEQFF
TRBJ1-2	NA	NA	TRBV4-2	15	TGTGCCAGCAGCCAATCGGGGCGGATCCACTATGGCTACACCTTC	CASSQSGRIHYGYTF
TRBJ1-4	once	NA	TRBV4-1	16	TGCGCCAGCAGCCAAGATCAGGGGAACGGCAATGAAAAACTGTTTTTT	CASSQDQGNGNEKLFF
TRBJ1-2	NA	NA	TRBV7-2	14	TGTGCCAGCAGCGCCCCCGGGGCCGCGAATGGCTACACCTTC	CASSAPGAANGYTF
TRBJ2-1	few	TRBD1	TRBV24-1	19	TGTGCCACCAGTGATCCGACCCGGACAGGTCCGAGCTCCTACAATGAGCAGTTCTTC	CATSDPTRTGPSSYNEQFF